This T cell receptor beta chain came from a study of T-cell reconstitution after alpha-beta-depleted transplantation in children. Unique molecular identifiers were incorporated into the prepared TCRbeta library. TCRdb redid the calling of the PCR reads with MiXCR, one entry per CDR3 protein. Of roughly 200,000 distinct CDR3 sequences in the sample, over 5.5% were seen once. The germline V and J ends were trimmed by 0 bases and 0 bases, with 10 bases remaining between them. This CDR3 contains 16 residues. Germline V CDR1 and CDR2: SGHRS, YFSETQ. The gene calls are TRBV5-1 and TRBJ1-5, with D perhaps matching TRBD1 (6 bases). The receptor comes from a human donor who donated a stem cell graft to a child with Wiskott-Aldrich syndrome. Sequenced here: PBMCs from the stem cell graft donor, sampled from the stem cell graft. CDR3 in DNA: TGCGCCAGCAGCTTGGGGGGGCGGGCTAGCAATCAGCCCCAGCATTTT. This codes for CASSLGGRASNQPQHF.